Here is one T cell receptor (beta chain) with its context. Sequenced by immunoSEQ multiplex PCR; TCRdb stores in-frame clones only, minus some. The sample contains roughly 160,000 clones, approximately 86% of which appear only once. The data were obtained in a study of blood T cell repertoires in COVID-19. The overall study: COVID-19 samples, acute and convalescent, were from the United States, Italy and Spain.

The receptor comes from an elderly woman with COVID-19, enrolled during active disease. The sequenced sample was peripheral blood.

CDR3 amino acids: CASSGAGANVLTF. The CDR3 DNA reads TGTGCCAGCTCAGGGGCCGGGGCCAACGTCCTGACTTTC. This chain links TRBV6-5 with TRBJ2-6, with D tentatively TRBD1 (6 bases). The CDR3 length is 13 residues. Germline V gene lookup returns CDR1 MNHEY and CDR2 SVGAGI. Trimming removed 8 bases at V and 4 bases at J, with 9 bases between.